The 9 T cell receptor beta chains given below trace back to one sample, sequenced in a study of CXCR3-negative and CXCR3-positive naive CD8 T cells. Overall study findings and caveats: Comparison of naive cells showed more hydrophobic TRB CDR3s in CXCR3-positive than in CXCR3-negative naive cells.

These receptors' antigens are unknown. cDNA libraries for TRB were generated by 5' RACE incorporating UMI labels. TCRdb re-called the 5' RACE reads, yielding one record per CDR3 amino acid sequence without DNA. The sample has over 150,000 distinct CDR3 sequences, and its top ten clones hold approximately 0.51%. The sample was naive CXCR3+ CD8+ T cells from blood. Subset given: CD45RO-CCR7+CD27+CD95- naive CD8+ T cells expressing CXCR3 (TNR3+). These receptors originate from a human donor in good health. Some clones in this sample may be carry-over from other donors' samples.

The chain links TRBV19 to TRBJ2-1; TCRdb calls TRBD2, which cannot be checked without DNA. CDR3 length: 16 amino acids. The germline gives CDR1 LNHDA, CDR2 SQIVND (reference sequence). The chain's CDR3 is CASSIYSGASYNEQFF.

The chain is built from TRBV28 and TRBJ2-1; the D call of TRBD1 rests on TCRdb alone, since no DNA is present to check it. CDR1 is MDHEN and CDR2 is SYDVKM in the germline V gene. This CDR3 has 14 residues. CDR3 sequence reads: CASSRRDRNNEQFF.

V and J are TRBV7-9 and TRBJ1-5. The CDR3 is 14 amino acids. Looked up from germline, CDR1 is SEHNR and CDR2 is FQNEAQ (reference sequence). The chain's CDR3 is CASSLGQDNQPQHF.

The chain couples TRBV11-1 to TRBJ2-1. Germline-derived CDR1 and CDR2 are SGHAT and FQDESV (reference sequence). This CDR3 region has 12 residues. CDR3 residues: CASSPFSNEQFF.

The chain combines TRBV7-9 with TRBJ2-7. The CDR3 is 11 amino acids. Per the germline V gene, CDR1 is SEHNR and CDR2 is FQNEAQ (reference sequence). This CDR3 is CASSPSYEQYF.

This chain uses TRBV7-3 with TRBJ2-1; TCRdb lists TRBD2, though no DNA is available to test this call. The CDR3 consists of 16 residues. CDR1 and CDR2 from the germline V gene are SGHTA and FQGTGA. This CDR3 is CASSPLTGGAYNEQFF.

The CDR3: CATSDRDRAEDTQYF. The chain has TRBV24-1 and TRBJ2-3; TCRdb calls TRBD1, which cannot be checked without DNA. This CDR3 spans 15 amino acids. CDR1 and CDR2 (germline): KGHDR, SFDVKD.

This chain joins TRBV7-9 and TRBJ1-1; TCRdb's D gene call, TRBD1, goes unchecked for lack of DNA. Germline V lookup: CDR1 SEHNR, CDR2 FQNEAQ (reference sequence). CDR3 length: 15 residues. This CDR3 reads CASSSSAGQNTEAFF.

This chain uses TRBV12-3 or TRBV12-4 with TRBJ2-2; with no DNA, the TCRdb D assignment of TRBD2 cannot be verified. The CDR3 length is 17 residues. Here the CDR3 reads CASSPAVGFANTGELFF.